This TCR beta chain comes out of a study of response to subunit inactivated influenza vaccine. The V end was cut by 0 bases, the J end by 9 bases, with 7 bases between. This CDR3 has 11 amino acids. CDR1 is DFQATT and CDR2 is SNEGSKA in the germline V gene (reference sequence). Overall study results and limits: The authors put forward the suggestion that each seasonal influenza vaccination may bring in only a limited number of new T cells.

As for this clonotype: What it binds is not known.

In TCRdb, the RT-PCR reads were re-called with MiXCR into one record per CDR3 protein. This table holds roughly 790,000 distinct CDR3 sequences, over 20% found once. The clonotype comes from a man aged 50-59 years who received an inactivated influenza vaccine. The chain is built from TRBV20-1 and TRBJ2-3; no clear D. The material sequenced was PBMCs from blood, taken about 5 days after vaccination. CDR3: CSARDGVTQYF. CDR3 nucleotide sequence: TGCAGTGCTAGAGATGGAGTAACGCAGTATTTT.